Presented here are 20 T cell receptor beta chains from one specimen sequenced in a study of T cell changes during pregnancy in multiple sclerosis. The protocol was immunoSEQ multiplex PCR, while the TCRdb copy is restricted to in-frame clones and leaves out a portion. This repertoire shows 90,000 or so clones, around 93% found once; its top ten account for roughly 1.9%. Sequencing used peripheral blood, obtained in the first trimester of pregnancy. All receptors derive from a female donor in good health, enrolled as a control in a pregnancy study.

The chain recombines TRBV25-1 with TRBJ1-1; a possible D gene is TRBD1 (5 bases). The CDR3 covers 13 residues. V was pared by 8 bases and J by 5 bases, with 15 bases between. Germline V gene lookup returns CDR1 MGHDK and CDR2 SYGVNS. The CDR3 DNA follows: TGTGCCAGCCTCTCGATCGGGGGGACTGAAGCTTTCTTT. Its translation is CASLSIGGTEAFF.

The chain links TRBV4-1 to TRBJ2-1; perhaps TRBD2 as D (5 bases). V was pared by 1 base and J by 9 bases, with 13 bases between. The CDR3 consists of 14 residues. Germline CDR1 reads MGHRA; CDR2 reads YSYEKL. This CDR3 reads CASSQGATTVEQFF. DNA for the CDR3: TGCGCCAGCAGCCAAGGAGCGACTACGGTTGAGCAGTTCTTC.

The V and J genes are TRBV27 and TRBJ2-7; 8 bases align to TRBD1. This CDR3 has 16 amino acids. The germline V gene has CDR1 MNHEY and CDR2 SMNVEV (reference sequence). The V gene end was trimmed by 3 bases and the J gene end by 3 bases; junction bases not matched to a gene: 10. Written as DNA, the CDR3 is TGTGCCAGCAGTTTGGTCCGAGGGGACAGGCTCTACGAGCAGTACTTC. This codes for CASSLVRGDRLYEQYF.

The J gene is TRBJ2-4, the V gene TRBV2; D not certain. This CDR3 comprises 16 residues. CDR1 is SNHLY, CDR2 FYNNEI, per germline. Trimming took 3 bases from V and 0 from J, leaving 12 bases between them. CDR3 sequence reads: CASSDTELLAKNIQYF. The CDR3 region has the DNA TGTGCCAGCAGTGATACTGAGCTCTTAGCCAAAAACATTCAGTACTTC.

The chain carries TRBV4-3 and TRBJ1-3; D gene ambiguous. V was shortened by 7 bases and J by 1 base, with 11 bases between the two germline ends. The CDR3 is 14 residues long. CDR1 is LGHNA, CDR2 YSLEER, per germline. CDR3 DNA sequence: TGCGCCAGCAAGGTAGCGTTGTCTGGAAACACCATATATTTT. The encoded protein is CASKVALSGNTIYF.

The chain couples TRBV18 to TRBJ2-5; 9 bases line up with TRBD2. CDR3 size: 13 residues. V shed 6 bases, J shed 3 bases, and the junction held 2 bases outside the gene matches. Germline V gene data show CDR1 as KGHSH and CDR2 as LQKENI. The CDR3 loop is CASSQRGEETQYF. Here the CDR3 DNA reads TGTGCCAGCTCCCAGCGGGGGGAAGAGACCCAGTACTTC. Based on the CDR3 plus reference TRBV18 and TRBJ2-5, the full variable domain is NAGVMQNPRHLVRRRGQEARLRCSPMKGHSHVYWYRQLPEEGLKFMVYLQKENIIDESGMPKERFSAEFPKEGPSILRIQQVVRGDSAAYFCASSQRGEETQYFGPGTRLLVL.

The chain uses TRBV11-2 and TRBJ1-5; D is ambiguous. This CDR3 contains 17 residues. V was trimmed by 0 bases and J by 0 bases, leaving 12 bases between them. Per the germline V gene, CDR1 is SGHAT and CDR2 is FQNNGV. The CDR3 loop reads CASSLDPTEYSNQPQHF. CDR3 DNA: TGTGCCAGCAGCTTAGACCCGACGGAGTATAGCAATCAGCCCCAGCATTTT.

This chain uses TRBV18 with TRBJ1-5; D not certain. The CDR3 loop spans 14 amino acids. V lost 2 bases and J lost 3, with 8 bases in between. Germline V gene lookup returns CDR1 KGHSH and CDR2 LQKENI. In DNA form, the CDR3 reads TGTGCCAGCTCACCATCAGGATTCAATCAGCCCCAGCATTTT. It yields the protein CASSPSGFNQPQHF.

The chain has TRBV11-3 and TRBJ1-5; 7 bases map to TRBD1. This CDR3 region has 17 residues. Germline values: CDR1 SGHNT, CDR2 YENEEA. Germline trimming cut 4 bases from V and 1 base from J; bases unmatched to any gene: 10. This CDR3 is CASSSAPQGLSNQPQHF. In nucleotides, the CDR3 is TGTGCCAGCAGCTCAGCCCCACAGGGGTTGAGCAATCAGCCCCAGCATTTT.

This rearrangement joins TRBV30 to TRBJ2-5; possibly TRBD2 for D (6 bases). This CDR3 contains 12 residues. V was shortened by 3 bases and J by 7 bases, with 12 bases between the two germline ends. From germline, CDR1 is GTSNPN and CDR2 SVGIG (reference sequence). CDR3 DNA sequence: TGTGCCTGGAGAGTCAACGGGGGGACCCAGTACTTC. Amino acid sequence: CAWRVNGGTQYF.

CDR3 in amino acids: CASSPRTGPGELFF. CDR3 nucleotide sequence: TGTGCCAGCTCACCAAGGACAGGGCCCGGGGAGCTGTTTTTT. V is TRBV18 and J is TRBJ2-2; 8 bases fit TRBD1. The CDR3 is 14 amino acids. The V segment lost 2 bases and the J segment 6 bases; nucleotides outside the gene matches: 2. Germline assignment: CDR1 KGHSH and CDR2 LQKENI. The variable domain in full, completed from reference TRBV18 and TRBJ2-2, reads NAGVMQNPRHLVRRRGQEARLRCSPMKGHSHVYWYRQLPEEGLKFMVYLQKENIIDESGMPKERFSAEFPKEGPSILRIQQVVRGDSAAYFCASSPRTGPGELFFGEGSRLTVL.

The sample holds one count of this clone. V gene TRBV2 combines with J gene TRBJ1-2, with D unresolved. The CDR3 runs 13 residues. V lost 5 bases and J lost 4, with 11 bases in between. Germline CDR1 is SNHLY and CDR2 is FYNNEI. CDR3 sequence (DNA): TGTGCCAGCAGTCAGTACGGGGTCTATGGCTACACCTTC. This sequence encodes CASSQYGVYGYTF.

In the case of this clone: One end of the junction does not line up with germline, which may come from a read error. This chain joins TRBV7-7 and TRBJ2-5; a possible D gene is TRBD1 (5 bases). Germline CDR1 SSHAT, CDR2 FNYEAQ (reference sequence). The CDR3 extends over 13 amino acids. The CDR3 loop is CASSLDRGETQYF. CDR3 DNA: TGTGCTAGCAGCTTAGATAGGGGAGAGACCCAGTACTTC.

This chain links TRBV5-1 with TRBJ2-3; 7 bases agree with TRBD1. The CDR3 contains 16 residues. V was clipped by 4 bases and J by 0 bases; unmatched bases: 8. Looked up from germline, CDR1 is SGHRS and CDR2 is YFSETQ. CDR3 loop: CASSGRTGASTDTQYF. In DNA form, the CDR3 reads TGCGCCAGCAGCGGAAGGACAGGTGCTAGCACAGATACGCAGTATTTT.

This clone occurred once. The V gene is TRBV11-1, the J gene TRBJ2-3; TRBD2 matches 10 bases. Germline CDR1 SGHAT, CDR2 FQDESV (reference sequence). J lost 2 bases, V lost 3 bases, and 5 bases had no gene match. CDR3 size: 16 residues. The chain's CDR3 is CASSLIAGGYTDTQYF. The CDR3 nucleotides are TGTGCCAGCAGCTTGATAGCGGGGGGTTACACAGATACGCAGTATTTT.

The CDR3 loop reads CASSSPFGKTEAFF. In nucleotides, the CDR3 is TGTGCCAGCAGCTCCCCTTTCGGGAAGACTGAAGCTTTCTTT. The chain carries TRBV11-2 and TRBJ1-1, with D uncertain. V was cut by 4 bases and J by 5 bases, with 14 bases left in between. CDR3 length: 14 residues. Germline V gene data show CDR1 as SGHAT and CDR2 as FQNNGV. Using reference TRBV11-2 and TRBJ1-1 for the parts outside the CDR3, the full variable domain is EAGVAQSPRYKIIEKRQSVAFWCNPISGHATLYWYQQILGQGPKLLIQFQNNGVVDDSQLPKDRFSAERLKGVDSTLKIQPAKLEDSAVYLCASSSPFGKTEAFFGQGTRLTVV.

The chain has TRBV2 and TRBJ2-1; 13 nucleotides agree with TRBD2. The ends lost 3 bases at V and 8 bases at J; junction bases unmatched: 4. CDR1 and CDR2 (germline): SNHLY, FYNNEI. This CDR3 spans 15 amino acids. CDR3 sequence: CASSDTSGGADEQFF. The CDR3 DNA follows: TGTGCCAGCAGTGATACTAGCGGGGGGGCAGATGAGCAGTTCTTC.

This chain joins TRBV14 and TRBJ1-6, with a possible D match to TRBD1 (5 bases). V was trimmed by 1 base and J by 6 bases, leaving 13 bases between them. Germline CDR1 is SGHDN and CDR2 is FVKESK. This CDR3 comprises 16 residues. CDR3 in DNA: TGTGCCAGCAGCCAAGCGGTACAGGCCACTAATTCACCCCTCCACTTT. Protein: CASSQAVQATNSPLHF.

The chain is built from TRBV2 and TRBJ1-3, with no clear D. The CDR3 runs to 13 residues. CDR1 is SNHLY, CDR2 FYNNEI, per germline. With 6 bases removed from V and 0 bases from J, the gap between germline ends came to 6 bases. The CDR3 nucleotides read TGTGCCAGCAGAGACAACTCTGGAAACACCATATATTTT. The encoded protein is CASRDNSGNTIYF.

The V and J genes are TRBV27 and TRBJ1-2; D call uncertain. Germline-derived CDR1 and CDR2 are MNHEY and SMNVEV (reference sequence). The CDR3 contains 15 residues. The V end was cut by 2 bases, the J end by 3 bases, with 13 bases between. CDR3 residues: CASSLVSGADYGYTF. CDR3 coding DNA: TGTGCCAGCAGTTTAGTATCTGGAGCGGACTATGGCTACACCTTC.